This T cell receptor (beta chain) was profiled in a study of radiation and T cells in renal cell carcinoma (dated by TCRdb to 2020 to 2022). With regard to the full study: Samples were obtained from a clinical trial, in which 15 Gy stereotactic body radiation therapy was delivered to primary renal cell carcinomas and nephrectomy was performed 4 weeks later. In the approximately 58 samples combined, 4 million to 5 million unique CDR3 nucleotide sequences were found, encoding roughly 3,000,000 unique CDR3 amino acid sequences. TCR beta sequencing covered some 55 samples in total, comprising approximately 26 tumors and roughly 27 peripheral blood samples.

Findings and caveats that apply to the study as a whole: An increase in top tumor clonotypes in blood was observed from baseline to 2 weeks post-radiation, followed by contraction by 4 weeks, which was taken to suggest transient expansion of tumor-resident clones. Because no pretreatment tumor biopsies were available, whether clonotypes were present in the tumor at baseline could not be determined. With a single-armed trial design, the study had no way to address how radiation dose or scheduling affects the TCR repertoire. Blood repertoire dynamics were not followed beyond 4 weeks after treatment.

Ends trimmed: V by 4 bases, J by 6 bases; bases unmatched to a gene: 11. Including the terminal cysteine and phenylalanine, the CDR3 comprises 15 residues. Only the CDR3 region is kept as DNA, spanning 45 bases read in frame from base 1. For CDR1 and CDR2, the germline V gene lists SGHRS and YFSETQ. The meaning of the sample's time point label: blood 2 weeks post-SBRT. Read against the paper, the sample's treatment or condition label means: 15 Gy SBRT to primary tumor, nephrectomy 4 weeks later. To follow tumor-enriched clonotypes, serial peripheral blood was collected from radiation-treated patients at baseline and at 2 weeks and 4 weeks after SBRT. Every patient had renal cell carcinoma of clear cell pathology. Genomic DNA for TCR sequencing was prepared using the QIAamp DNA Blood Mini Kit (Qiagen). Only samples passing all quality control checks were included in the analyses. With regard to this clone: Its antigen is not yet known. Base qualities are not provided; no much larger clone lies one nucleotide away.

TCR beta libraries were generated from genomic DNA with the immunoSEQ kit, following the manufacturer's recommendations. Library preparation used a first multiplex PCR with proprietary primers, then a second PCR adding unique barcodes, with bead cleanups after each round. A kit-provided positive control reaction and a negative control reaction were included in every sample batch. The final libraries underwent checking on an Agilent 4200 TapeStation D1000 ScreenTape, volumetric pooling, and quantification by qPCR. Sequencing ran on an Illumina NextSeq500 with a MidOutput 150-cycle cartridge, using 156 Read1 and 15 Index1 cycles with kit custom primers. The pooled library was loaded at approximately 1 pM with an approximately 20% PhiX control spike-in. As for the authors' bioinformatics: Vendor-processed data were analyzed in R, with a clonotype defined as all T cells sharing the same CDR3 nucleotide sequence. In the clone abundance analyses, frequencies were normalized to the 10,000 most abundant clones in each sample. Public T cell clones, which averaged fewer than five per sample, were excluded before analysis. Tumor-enriched clonotypes and baseline blood-enriched clonotypes were defined as those with an abundance difference of at least 32-fold between compartments. A beta-binomial differential abundance model was applied to find clonotypes that expanded or contracted between blood time points. The Baroni-Urbani and Buser coefficient was used to measure tumor-blood repertoire similarity, and groups were compared with two-tailed Wilcoxon tests in R. TCRdb's version of the immuneACCESS table is confined to in-frame rearrangements and falls short of the full clone set. An unresolved V gene accounts for under half of the shortfall where checked; the remainder is of unknown origin. Clone size and the V and J calls come from that table; the DNA yielded D and trimming. The sample data list about 49,000 clones, and 75% to 90% of these were observed just once. Around 29% of the sample is taken by the ten largest.

The specimen comprised blood, sampled from a patient whose treatment included radiotherapy and nephrectomy. The chain joins TRBV5-1 to TRBJ1-1, and 8 bases in between align with TRBD1. The TCR was taken from a woman aged 65 to 85 with renal cell carcinoma. The DNA is TGCGCCAGCAGCCAAACGGGACAGGAAACGTCTGAAGCTTTCTTT. Translated, it reads CASSQTGQETSEAFF.